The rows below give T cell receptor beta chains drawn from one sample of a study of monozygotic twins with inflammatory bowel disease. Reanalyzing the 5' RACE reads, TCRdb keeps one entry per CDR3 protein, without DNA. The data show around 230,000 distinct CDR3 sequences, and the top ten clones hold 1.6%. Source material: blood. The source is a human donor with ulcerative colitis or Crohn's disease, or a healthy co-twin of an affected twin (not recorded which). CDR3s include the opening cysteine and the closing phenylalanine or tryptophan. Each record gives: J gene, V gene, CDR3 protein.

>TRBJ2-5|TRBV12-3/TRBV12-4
CASRRDSNVVETQYF
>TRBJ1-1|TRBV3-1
CASSQEARNTEAFF
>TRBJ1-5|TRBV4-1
CASSYDRGDQPQHF
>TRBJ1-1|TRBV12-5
CASGLVVGTVMNTEAFF
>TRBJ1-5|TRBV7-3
CASSLNSGNLSPQHF
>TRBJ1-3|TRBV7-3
CASSLTVGSGNTIYF
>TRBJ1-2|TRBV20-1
CSAHTYATYGYTF
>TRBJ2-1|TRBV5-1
CASSSLRDSKYNEQFF
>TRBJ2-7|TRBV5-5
CASSFGQRYEQYF
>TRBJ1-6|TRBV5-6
CASSQYRGGSSPLHF
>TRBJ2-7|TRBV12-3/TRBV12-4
CASRRQGGEQYF
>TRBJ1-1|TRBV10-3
CAISQRPMNTEAFF
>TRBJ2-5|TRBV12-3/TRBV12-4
CASTHQRGMSGETQYF
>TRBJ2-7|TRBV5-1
CASSSGAGREVPEQYF
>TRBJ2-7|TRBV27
CASSRVLGTGLQEQYF
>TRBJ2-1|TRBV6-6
CASSIQGAYNEQFF
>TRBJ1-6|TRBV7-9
CASSSTGARSPLHF
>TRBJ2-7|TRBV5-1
CASSGTTGDEQYF
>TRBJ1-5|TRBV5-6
CASSRDTQPQHF
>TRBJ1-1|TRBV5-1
CASSQRDDSLNAEAFF
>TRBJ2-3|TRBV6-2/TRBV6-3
CASSELEADTQYF
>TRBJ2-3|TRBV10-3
CAFRGGGTDTQYF
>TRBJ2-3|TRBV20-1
CSASTGGGTDTQYF
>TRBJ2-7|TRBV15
CATSRERFLKYEQYF
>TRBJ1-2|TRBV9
CASSTADYGYTF
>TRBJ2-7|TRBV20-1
CSARGRIYEQYF
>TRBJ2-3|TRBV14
CASSQDWGQGLSTDTQYF
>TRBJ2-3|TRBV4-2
CASSQVGGALDTQYF
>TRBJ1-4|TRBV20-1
CSAESVNGIEKLFF
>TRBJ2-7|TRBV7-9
CASSARYRNHEQYF
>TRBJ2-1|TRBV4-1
CASRKGINNEQFF
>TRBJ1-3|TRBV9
CASSVEGMSGNTIYF
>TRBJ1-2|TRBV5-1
CASSAQTGTNYGYTF
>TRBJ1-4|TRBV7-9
CASGFSTGGIGEKLFF
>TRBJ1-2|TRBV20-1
CSALEANYGYTF
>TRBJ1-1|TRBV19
CASSMTVNTEAFF
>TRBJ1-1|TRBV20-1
CSARGWIQGQLNTEAFF
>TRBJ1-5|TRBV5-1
CASSLFGDKQPQHF
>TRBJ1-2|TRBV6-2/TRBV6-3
CASSYLSPTIYGYTF
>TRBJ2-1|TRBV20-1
CSALPTSGAYNEQFF